One sample yielded the 27 T cell receptor beta chains listed below, sequenced in a study of cytomegalovirus exposure and HLA in healthy donors. The study ran its PCR with 60 Vbeta and 13 Jbeta primers. Using immunoSEQ multiplex PCR, the repertoire was profiled, and TCRdb retains in-frame clones only, with some absent. The table lists 150,000 to 170,000 clones, 65% to 85% of them singletons, with about 3% in the top ten. The sequenced sample consisted of PBMCs. The receptors originated from a man aged 18 to 30 in good health and CMV-seronegative.

The rearrangement uses TRBV6-1 and TRBJ2-3; no reliable D call. Deletions cut 2 bases from V and 1 base from J, with 13 bases between. Germline values: CDR1 MNHNS, CDR2 SASEGT. The CDR3 totals 16 residues. This CDR3 reads CASSERAWYGTDTQYF. Written as DNA, the CDR3 is TGTGCCAGCAGTGAAAGAGCCTGGTATGGCACAGATACGCAGTATTTT.

In its sample, this clone was seen once. CDR3 in DNA: TGTGCCAGCAGCCAACTGAGCGGGGGGGCGGGTGATACGCAGTATTTT. Translating gives CASSQLSGGAGDTQYF. The chain has TRBV5-4 and TRBJ2-3; 10 bases line up with TRBD2. CDR3 length: 16 amino acids. The V gene's germline CDR1 is SGHNT and CDR2 YYREEE (reference sequence). V trimming: 4 bases; J trimming: 6 bases; junction bases outside the gene matches: 11.

For this clone: Sequence at one end of the junction differs from germline and may be a read error. The chain carries TRBV6-1 and TRBJ1-2; no clear D gene. Germline-derived CDR1 and CDR2 are MNHNS and SASEGT. The CDR3 consists of 11 residues. The CDR3 is CASSDAYGCTF. CDR3 bases: TGTGCCAGCAGTGACGCTTATGGCTGCACCTTC.

V gene TRBV21-1 combines with J gene TRBJ1-5; TRBD1, as called in the table, went unchecked against the DNA. TRBV21-1 is reported as a pseudogene. CDR3 length: 17 amino acids. The chain's CDR3 is CASSTYSGDGCNQPQHF. Here the CDR3 DNA reads TGTGCCAGCAGCACATATTCAGGGGATGGTTGCAATCAGCCCCAGCATTTT.

This clone was counted between two and nine times. J is TRBJ1-4 and V is TRBV7-2, with TRBD1 identical over 8 bases. From germline, CDR1 is SGHTA and CDR2 FQGNSA. There are 17 residues in the CDR3. J gave up 8 bases and V 5 bases, and 16 bases lay outside the gene matches. The CDR3 spells CASSQRGSGTGWEKLFF. CDR3 sequence (DNA): TGTGCCAGCAGCCAGAGGGGTTCGGGGACAGGATGGGAAAAACTGTTTTTT.

The genes are TRBV5-1 and TRBJ1-2, with a weak D call TRBD1 (5 bases). V was cut by 4 bases and J by 0 bases, with 13 bases left in between. The germline gives CDR1 SGHRS, CDR2 YFSETQ. CDR3 length: 15 residues. As DNA, the CDR3 is TGCGCCAGCAGCCAACAGACAGCCGCTAACTATGGCTACACCTTC. This sequence encodes CASSQQTAANYGYTF.

V usage is TRBV15 and J usage is TRBJ1-5; weak D call: TRBD1 (6 bases). Trimming stripped 3 bases from V and 2 bases from J, with 17 bases between. The CDR3 contains 17 residues. CDR1 and CDR2 from the germline V gene are LNHNV and YYDKDF (reference sequence). Here the CDR3 reads CATSSLTYRVGNQPQHF. The CDR3 region has the DNA TGTGCCACCAGCAGTCTCACCTACAGGGTTGGCAATCAGCCCCAGCATTTT.

This clone appeared a single time. The chain recombines TRBV5-5 with TRBJ1-3; TRBD1 matches at 8 bases. This CDR3 contains 14 residues. Unmatched junction bases numbered 2, after V lost 2 bases and J lost 4 bases. The germline V gene has CDR1 SGHKS and CDR2 YYEKEE (reference sequence). The CDR3 DNA follows: TGTGCCAGCAGCTTACAGGGGGGAGGAAACACCATATATTTT. It encodes CASSLQGGGNTIYF.

J is TRBJ1-2 and V is TRBV7-6; 7 nucleotides match TRBD1. The CDR3 sequence is 15 residues long. Per germline, CDR1 SGHVS and CDR2 FNYEAQ. J gave up 6 bases and V 3 bases, and 10 bases lay outside the gene matches. DNA of the CDR3: TGTGCCAGCAGCTTGCTGCGGGACAGTCTAAATGGCTACACCTTC. Translating gives CASSLLRDSLNGYTF.

Note on this clone: A junction end diverges from the germline sequence, so it may reflect a read error. The rearrangement links TRBV19 to TRBJ2-4, with unresolved D. The CDR3 covers 13 residues. From germline, CDR1 is LNHDA and CDR2 SQIVND (reference sequence). The CDR3 nucleotides are TGTGCCAGTAGTATATCCAGGATAAACAGTCAGTACTTC. Translated: CASSISRINSQYF.

The CDR3 protein is CASSSLRTGITGELFF. CDR3 nucleotides: TGTGCCAGCAGCTCCCTCCGGACGGGAATCACCGGGGAGCTGTTTTTT. The genes are TRBV9 and TRBJ2-2, with D possibly TRBD2 on 5 matching bases. Germline V gene data show CDR1 as SGDLS and CDR2 as YYNGEE. This CDR3 is built from 16 residues. Trimming cost V 4 bases and J 4 bases, with 17 bases left between them.

CDR3 amino acids: CAISGPRGSTTDTQYF. The CDR3 DNA is TGTGCCATCAGTGGACCCCGCGGGAGCACCACAGATACGCAGTATTTT. The rearrangement joins TRBV10-3 to TRBJ2-3, with 7 nucleotides matching TRBD2. The CDR3 is made up of 16 amino acids. J was trimmed by 2 bases and V by 4 bases; bases with no gene match: 9. The V gene's germline CDR1 is ENHRY and CDR2 SYGVKD.

The table lists this clone with a few counts. The chain's CDR3 is CASGTGQGGTQYF. The CDR3 DNA sequence: TGTGCCAGTGGCACCGGACAGGGGGGGACCCAGTACTTC. The chain recombines TRBV19 with TRBJ2-5, with 10 bases fitting TRBD1. This CDR3 contains 13 residues. Germline V gene lookup returns CDR1 LNHDA and CDR2 SQIVND (reference sequence). After removal of 8 bases from V and 7 bases from J, the junction contained 7 bases not matched to a gene.

This rearrangement joins TRBV5-1 to TRBJ1-1; the D is unclear. There are 14 residues in the CDR3. Per the germline V gene, CDR1 is SGHRS and CDR2 is YFSETQ. Deletions cut 6 bases from V and 0 bases from J, with 12 bases between. In nucleotides, the CDR3 is TGCGCCAGCAACTTACTCCCCATGAACACTGAAGCTTTCTTT. This codes for CASNLLPMNTEAFF. The full variable domain, in which reference TRBV5-1 and TRBJ1-1 provide the parts outside the CDR3, is KAGVTQTPRYLIKTRGQQVTLSCSPISGHRSVSWYQQTPGQGLQFLFEYFSETQRNKGNFPGRFSGRQFSNSRSEMNVSTLELGDSALYLCASNLLPMNTEAFFGQGTRLTVV.

This clone has a single count. The CDR3 coding sequence is TGTGCCAGTAGCTCAAGCTTCCATGAGCAGTTCTTC. This sequence encodes CASSSSFHEQFF. The chain joins TRBV19 to TRBJ2-1, with D unclear. The germline V and J ends were trimmed by 6 bases and 8 bases, with 11 bases remaining between them. The CDR3 is 12 residues long. Looked up from germline, CDR1 is LNHDA and CDR2 is SQIVND (reference sequence).

As concerns this clone: The sample carries other DNA sequences with the same CDR3. The CDR3 DNA reads TGTGCCAGCAGTTTGGGGAGCGGGGAGCTGTTTTTT. Its translation: CASSLGSGELFF. V and J are TRBV27 and TRBJ2-2; D is possibly TRBD2 (5 bases). The CDR3 loop spans 12 amino acids. V was shortened by 3 bases and J by 7 bases, with 6 bases between the two germline ends. The germline V gene has CDR1 MNHEY and CDR2 SMNVEV (reference sequence).

The chain combines TRBV4-3 with TRBJ2-1; 8 bases are a match to TRBD1. V was pared by 4 bases and J by 8 bases, with 4 bases of the junction left unmatched. The CDR3 loop spans 13 amino acids. Germline assignment: CDR1 LGHNA and CDR2 YSLEER. The CDR3 DNA sequence: TGCGCCAGCAGCCTGGACAGGGACCATGAGCAGTTCTTC. Amino acid sequence: CASSLDRDHEQFF.

Only a few counts were recorded for this clone. CDR3 bases: TGTGCCAGCAGCTCCAGTGTGGGGGGGCCTAATAGCAATCAGCCCCAGCATTTT. The encoded protein is CASSSSVGGPNSNQPQHF. This chain joins TRBV5-5 and TRBJ1-5, with D possibly matching TRBD1 (6 bases). CDR1 and CDR2 (germline): SGHKS, YYEKEE (reference sequence). The CDR3 is made up of 18 amino acids. With 3 bases removed from V and 0 bases from J, the gap between germline ends came to 19 bases. The entire variable domain, with the rest obtained from reference TRBV5-5 and TRBJ1-5, is as follows: DAGVTQSPTHLIKTRGQQVTLRCSPISGHKSVSWYQQVLGQGPQFIFQYYEKEERGRGNFPDRFSARQFPNYSSELNVNALLLGDSALYLCASSSSVGGPNSNQPQHFGDGTRLSIL.

This rearrangement joins TRBV21-1 to TRBJ2-7; the table's D call, TRBD2, was not checked against the DNA. TRBV21-1 is an annotated pseudogene. This CDR3 spans 16 amino acids. The CDR3 nucleotides read TGTGCCAGCAGCAAAGCGACTAGCGGGTACCACTACGAGCAGTACGTC. As protein: CASSKATSGYHYEQYV.

The rearrangement joins TRBV12-5 to TRBJ2-5; 9 bases agree with TRBD1. Germline CDR1 reads LGHNT; CDR2 reads FRNRAP. V dropped 1 base and J dropped 3; count of bases not matched to a gene: 6. This CDR3 contains 16 residues. The CDR3 sequence: CASGLGTGAPEETQYF. Here the CDR3 DNA reads TGTGCTAGTGGTTTGGGGACAGGGGCCCCGGAAGAGACCCAGTACTTC. The complete variable domain, with remaining parts taken from reference TRBV12-5 and TRBJ2-5, reads DARVTQTPRHKVTEMGQEVTMRCQPILGHNTVFWYRQTMMQGLELLAYFRNRAPLDDSGMPKDRFSAEMPDATLATLKIQPSEPRDSAVYFCASGLGTGAPEETQYFGPGTRLLVL.

The chain couples TRBV9 to TRBJ2-3, with 12 nucleotides matching TRBD2. This CDR3 comprises 16 residues. J gave up 3 bases and V 0 bases, and 2 bases lay outside the gene matches. Germline loops: CDR1 SGDLS, CDR2 YYNGEE. CDR3 region: CASSVGLAGVTDTQYF. CDR3 coding DNA: TGTGCCAGCAGCGTAGGACTAGCGGGGGTAACAGATACGCAGTATTTT.

Only one count was recorded for this clone. The chain joins TRBV28 to TRBJ1-2, with 7 bases aligning to TRBD1. The germline V gene encodes CDR1 MDHEN and CDR2 SYDVKM. The V segment lost 4 bases and the J segment 6 bases; nucleotides outside the gene matches: 11. The CDR3 contains 15 residues. CDR3 nucleotide sequence: TGTGCCAGCAGTTCCACCCTGACAGGGATGGATGGCTACACCTTC. Translated: CASSSTLTGMDGYTF.

The V and J genes are TRBV9 and TRBJ2-1; tentative D call: TRBD2 (5 bases). From germline, CDR1 is SGDLS and CDR2 YYNGEE. CDR3 length equals 14 residues. Trimming removed 0 bases at V and 3 bases at J, with 7 bases between. The CDR3 spells CASSVARGYNEQFF. The CDR3 DNA is TGTGCCAGCAGCGTAGCTCGGGGCTACAATGAGCAGTTCTTC.

The chain carries TRBV5-1 and TRBJ2-2; 8 nucleotides line up with TRBD1. The germline V gene has CDR1 SGHRS and CDR2 YFSETQ. With V trimmed by 0 bases and J by 1 base, 5 bases remained unmatched. The CDR3 sequence is 17 residues long. CDR3 amino acids: CASSLGSGTGNTGELFF. CDR3 DNA sequence: TGCGCCAGCAGCTTGGGTTCCGGGACAGGGAACACCGGGGAGCTGTTTTTT. Together with reference TRBV5-1 and TRBJ2-2, the CDR3 gives the full variable domain: KAGVTQTPRYLIKTRGQQVTLSCSPISGHRSVSWYQQTPGQGLQFLFEYFSETQRNKGNFPGRFSGRQFSNSRSEMNVSTLELGDSALYLCASSLGSGTGNTGELFFGEGSRLTVL.

The chain combines TRBV5-6 with TRBJ1-1; 11 positions match TRBD1. The CDR3 covers 13 residues. Unmatched junction bases numbered 1, after V lost 5 bases and J lost 4 bases. CDR1 and CDR2 from the germline V gene are SGHDT and YYEEEE. This chain's CDR3 is CASRGTGGTEAFF. The DNA of the CDR3 is TGTGCCAGCAGAGGGACAGGGGGCACTGAAGCTTTCTTT.

This clone was counted once. This chain uses TRBV7-2 with TRBJ2-2, with D possibly TRBD2 on 7 matching bases. Germline V gene sequence: CDR1 SGHTA, CDR2 FQGNSA. Trimming stripped 1 base from V and 5 bases from J, with 17 bases between. CDR3 size: 17 residues. DNA for the CDR3: TGTGCCAGCAGCTTAGTCGTGGGGCGGGGGCGAACCGGGGAGCTGTTTTTT. Translating it yields CASSLVVGRGRTGELFF.

This chain connects TRBV9 to TRBJ2-7; 7 positions match TRBD2. This CDR3 comprises 15 residues. V shed 2 bases and J 5 bases; nucleotides not matched to a gene: 10. CDR1 SGDLS and CDR2 YYNGEE come from the germline V gene. The CDR3: CASSVTSGGVNEQYF. The CDR3 nucleotides read TGTGCCAGCAGCGTTACCTCTGGGGGGGTAAACGAGCAGTACTTC.